The 6 T cell receptor beta chains listed next were all sequenced from one sample in a study of shared clonotypes between healthy human individuals. Repertoires were generated with immunoSEQ multiplex PCR, while TCRdb's copy carries only in-frame clones and drops some. The repertoire consists of 950,000 to 1,100,000 clones, with 65% to 75% occurring once and the leading ten covering around 1.4%. Sequences were obtained from memory CD4+ T cells sorted from blood. As to subset: CD45RA-negative fraction. The receptors stem from a man younger than 35 in good health.

The table lists this clone with a few counts. CDR3: CASKAEGPSNQPQHF. Written as DNA, the CDR3 is TGTGCCAGCAAGGCGGAGGGGCCCAGCAATCAGCCCCAGCATTTT. The rearrangement links TRBV19 to TRBJ1-5, with D possibly matching TRBD1 (5 bases). The germline CDR1 and CDR2 sequences are LNHDA and SQIVND (reference sequence). The CDR3 extends over 15 amino acids. V was clipped by 9 bases and J by 1 base, with 16 bases between them.

The chain carries TRBV10-1 and TRBJ2-7; 8 bases fit TRBD1. The CDR3 covers 14 residues. The germline gives CDR1 WNHNN, CDR2 SYGVQD (reference sequence). J gave up 6 bases and V 2 bases, and 6 bases lay outside the gene matches. CDR3 DNA: TGCGCCAGCAGTGAGGCCGGACAGGGCATCGAGCAGTACTTC. Translated, it gives CASSEAGQGIEQYF.

V and J are TRBV29-1 and TRBJ2-5; possibly TRBD1 for D (5 bases). V lost 3 bases, J lost 10 bases, and 18 bases lay in between. The CDR3 contains 13 residues. CDR1 and CDR2 (germline): SQVTM, ANQGSEA. The CDR3 here is CSVETDKLSIQYF. The CDR3, as DNA: TGCAGCGTTGAGACAGACAAGCTAAGTATCCAGTACTTC.

This rearrangement joins TRBV2 to TRBJ2-7; 9 nucleotides line up with TRBD1. The CDR3 has 15 amino acids. The V gene end was trimmed by 5 bases and the J gene end by 2 bases; junction bases not matched to a gene: 7. Germline V CDR1 and CDR2: SNHLY, FYNNEI. The CDR3 DNA reads TGTGCCAGCAGTAGAACCGGGACAGGGACCTACGAGCAGTACTTC. Residues: CASSRTGTGTYEQYF.

The chain has TRBV27 and TRBJ2-1, with D possibly called TRBD1 or TRBD2 (5 bases each). CDR3 length: 14 residues. Trimming took off 5 bases at V and 4 bases at J, with 12 bases between the two ends. The germline V gene has CDR1 MNHEY and CDR2 SMNVEV (reference sequence). DNA of the CDR3: TGTGCCAGCAGTACGGGACGGGTATACAATGAGCAGTTCTTC. It is translated as CASSTGRVYNEQFF.

This clone was observed a few times. This chain joins TRBV30 and TRBJ2-1; D gene unclear. Per the germline V gene, CDR1 is GTSNPN and CDR2 is SVGIG (reference sequence). CDR3 length: 12 residues. The V gene lost 3 bases and the J gene lost 6 bases, with 9 bases spanning the gap. The CDR3 nucleotides are TGTGCCTGGAGCGGTTCCGGCAATGAGCAGTTCTTC. This encodes CAWSGSGNEQFF.